One TCR beta chain is described in this entry. This CDR3 is 13 amino acids long. Germline lookup yields CDR1 SNHLY and CDR2 FYNNEI. Trimming cost V 1 base and J 0 bases, with 3 bases left between them. The data derive from a study of T cell responses to AZD1222 COVID-19 vaccine. Some clones are missing from TCRdb's copy, which holds only in-frame ones; the method was immunoSEQ multiplex PCR. The data hold about 110,000 clones, with about 90% observed a single time. The receptor was derived from an adult in good health. The sample was peripheral blood, taken on day 0 of AZD1222 vaccination. The genes are TRBV2 and TRBJ1-1; D remains ambiguous. DNA for the CDR3: TGTGCCAGCAGTGAAGAGATGAACACTGAAGCTTTCTTT. Translating gives CASSEEMNTEAFF.